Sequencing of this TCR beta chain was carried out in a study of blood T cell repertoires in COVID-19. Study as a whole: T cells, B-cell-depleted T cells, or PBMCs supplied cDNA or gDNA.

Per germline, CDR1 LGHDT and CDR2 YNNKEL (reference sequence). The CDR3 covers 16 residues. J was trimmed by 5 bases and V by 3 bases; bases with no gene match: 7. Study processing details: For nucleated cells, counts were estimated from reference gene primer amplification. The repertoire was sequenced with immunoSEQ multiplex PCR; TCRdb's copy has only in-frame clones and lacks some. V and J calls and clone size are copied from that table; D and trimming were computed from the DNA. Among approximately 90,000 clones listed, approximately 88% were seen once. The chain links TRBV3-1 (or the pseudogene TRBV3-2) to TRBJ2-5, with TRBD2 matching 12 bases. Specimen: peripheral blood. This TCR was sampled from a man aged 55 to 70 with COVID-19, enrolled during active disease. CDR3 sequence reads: CASSHRLAGAGETQYF. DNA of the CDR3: TGTGCCAGCAGCCACAGACTAGCGGGAGCGGGGGAGACCCAGTACTTC.